This TCR beta chain was recorded in a study of a mutant IDH1 vaccine in newly diagnosed glioma. Study at large: Patients began vaccination 4-6 weeks after radiotherapy alone, or with temozolomide cycles. Pretreatment consisted of radiotherapy, temozolomide, or both, with most receiving both. Study-level points and caveats: Vaccine-induced responses were seen in around 93% of patients, spanning several MHC alleles. Top-clonotype changes in peripheral T cells seemed unrelated to pseudoprogression.

In regard to this clone: The antigen is undetermined.

Regarding time point: week 23, last vaccination. Doses consisted of 300 ug of mutant IDH1 20-mer peptide each, paired with topical imiquimod. The V segment lost 0 bases and the J segment 4 bases; nucleotides outside the gene matches: 5. This CDR3 comprises 16 residues. Germline loops: CDR1 SGHKS, CDR2 YYEKEE (reference sequence). Data came from immunoSEQ multiplex PCR; TCRdb stores just in-frame clones and leaves some out. The sample has tens of thousands of clones, around 84% seen once. The source was PBMCs, collected from a glioma patient whose treatment included an IDH1 peptide vaccine. The clonotype comes from a man aged 25 to 45 with glioma. V is TRBV5-5 and J is TRBJ2-7, with TRBD1 matching over 12 bases. The DNA of the CDR3 is TGTGCCAGCAGCTTGGAGGGGACAGGGGGCACATACGAGCAGTACTTC. This translates into CASSLEGTGGTYEQYF.